What follows are 12 T cell receptor beta chains derived from one specimen sequenced in a study of cytomegalovirus exposure and HLA in healthy donors. Use of 60 Vbeta and 13 Jbeta primers characterized the PCR. Sequencing used immunoSEQ multiplex PCR; TCRdb keeps in-frame clones, though not all of them. The data contain around 140,000 clones, about 80% of them singletons. The sequencing sample was made of PBMCs. The receptors originated from a woman aged 55-70 years in good health and CMV-seropositive.

This sequence joins TRBV28 and TRBJ1-5, with D unclear. The ends were cut back, 3 bases at V and 3 bases at J, with 9 bases in the middle. CDR1 is MDHEN, CDR2 SYDVKM, per germline. The CDR3 is 14 amino acids. The CDR3 DNA reads as TGTGCCAGCAGTTTTTCCAGTTTCAATCAGCCCCAGCATTTT. Its protein is CASSFSSFNQPQHF.

V gene TRBV5-1 combines with J gene TRBJ2-1; 10 bases map to TRBD1. Germline V gives CDR1 SGHRS, CDR2 YFSETQ. The CDR3 loop spans 15 amino acids. Trimming took 4 bases from V and 6 from J; bases not matched to a gene: 7. CDR3 nucleotides: TGCGCCAGCAGCGGAGCCGGGACAGGGGTCAATGAGCAGTTCTTC. Translation: CASSGAGTGVNEQFF.

This rearrangement joins TRBV28 to TRBJ2-5; the D gene is possibly TRBD2 (5 bases). The J call is in doubt because the DNA end fits TRBJ2-7 better. Germline CDR1 and CDR2: MDHEN and SYDVKM. This CDR3 has 13 residues. As DNA, the CDR3 is TGTGCCAGCAGTCGCGGGCATTTCTACGAGCAGTACTTC. Amino acid sequence: CASSRGHFYEQYF.

The J gene is TRBJ1-5, the V gene TRBV4-2; the match to TRBD1 covers 8 bases. The trim removed 1 base at V and 5 bases at J, leaving 7 bases unmatched. CDR3 length equals 16 residues. Germline V gene sequence: CDR1 LGHNA, CDR2 YNFKEQ. The CDR3 bases are TGTGCCAGCAGCCAAGGGACAGGGACGTTCGATCAGCCCCAGCATTTT. Translation gives CASSQGTGTFDQPQHF.

The chain couples TRBV4-3 to TRBJ2-1, with a tentative D call TRBD2 (5 bases). Per germline, CDR1 LGHNA and CDR2 YSLEER. V was shortened by 0 bases and J by 0 bases, with 15 bases between the two germline ends. This CDR3 has 18 amino acids. In DNA form, the CDR3 reads TGCGCCAGCAGCCAAGATCATCCTAGCTTAGGCTCCTACAATGAGCAGTTCTTC. Its translation is CASSQDHPSLGSYNEQFF.

This chain connects TRBV19 to TRBJ1-5; TRBD1 might be the D (6 bases). Deletions cut 5 bases from V and 3 bases from J, with 14 bases between. The CDR3 length is 15 residues. Germline loops: CDR1 LNHDA, CDR2 SQIVND (reference sequence). CDR3 in amino acids: CASSLLHRDNQPQHF. The CDR3 nucleotides read TGTGCCAGTAGTCTCCTCCACAGGGACAATCAGCCCCAGCATTTT.

The CDR3 DNA is TGTGCCAGCCTACTCGGGGCGCCGGGACTAGCGGAGCCCGGCTCCTACAATGAGCAGTTCTTC. Protein sequence: CASLLGAPGLAEPGSYNEQFF. V gene TRBV27 combines with J gene TRBJ2-1, with 11 positions matching TRBD2. The CDR3 covers 21 residues. Germline-derived CDR1 and CDR2 are MNHEY and SMNVEV (reference sequence). Unmatched junction bases numbered 21, after V lost 8 bases and J lost 0 bases.

The V gene is TRBV2, the J gene TRBJ1-2; 9 bases match TRBD1. The germline CDR1 and CDR2 sequences are SNHLY and FYNNEI. V lost 6 bases, J lost 6 bases, and 2 bases stayed unmatched. The CDR3 has 12 residues. CDR3 protein: CASSRQGDGYTF. The CDR3 DNA follows: TGTGCCAGCAGCCGACAGGGGGATGGCTACACCTTC.

The V call is TRBV14, the J call TRBJ2-7; 8 nucleotides line up with TRBD1. The V gene end was trimmed by 4 bases and the J gene end by 5 bases; junction bases not matched to a gene: 7. The germline CDR1 and CDR2 sequences are SGHDN and FVKESK. This CDR3 comprises 14 residues. CDR3 nucleotide sequence: TGTGCCAGCAGCCGATTAGGACAGGGCCACGAGCAGTACTTC. Translating gives CASSRLGQGHEQYF.

In nucleotides, the CDR3 is TGTGCCAGCAGCGTAGGGGCCGCGAATACGCAGTATTTT. Translated: CASSVGAANTQYF. The chain carries TRBV9 and TRBJ2-3; D is ambiguous. V dropped 0 bases and J dropped 7 bases, with 9 bases sitting between them. This CDR3 comprises 13 residues. The germline CDR1 and CDR2 sequences are SGDLS and YYNGEE.

Concerning this clone: Additional DNA sequences in this sample encode the identical CDR3. This chain connects TRBV29-1 to TRBJ2-7; TRBD2 aligns across 9 bases. Germline trimming cut 6 bases from V and 7 bases from J; bases unmatched to any gene: 10. The CDR3 spans 13 residues. Germline assignment: CDR1 SQVTM and CDR2 ANQGSEA. CDR3: CSVDGGRAREQYF. CDR3 DNA sequence: TGCAGCGTGGACGGCGGGAGGGCGCGGGAGCAGTACTTC.

The V call is TRBV5-1, the J call TRBJ1-4; D remains ambiguous. Per the germline V gene, CDR1 is SGHRS and CDR2 is YFSETQ. Deletions cut 4 bases from V and 8 bases from J, with 9 bases between. CDR3 length: 12 residues. The CDR3 DNA reads as TGCGCCAGCAGCGATGCGTCAGAAAAACTGTTTTTT. The encoded protein is CASSDASEKLFF.